This TCR beta chain is from a study of T-cell memory formation after mild COVID-19. Regarding the study as a whole: Contracting CD4+ clones lay largely in CM and EM, with CD8+ ones residing in EMRA.

With respect to this clonotype: Antigen unknown.

Germline loops: CDR1 LNHDA, CDR2 SQIVND (reference sequence). The CDR3 covers 15 residues. J was trimmed by 3 bases and V by 5 bases; bases with no gene match: 7. Researchers used 5'RACE with constant-segment primers to make TCR alpha and TCR beta cDNA libraries that carry sample barcodes and UMIs. Each CDR3 protein is one row after TCRdb ran MiXCR on the 5' RACE reads. The sample records about 110,000 distinct CDR3 sequences, over 15% being singletons. The chain carries TRBV19 and TRBJ2-7; TRBD2 matches 10 bases. Source material: PBMCs or a T cell subset sorted from them (not recorded which). The receptor comes from an adult woman who had mild COVID-19 (a few samples of this study predate the infection). Cell type and time point are not known. In DNA, the CDR3 is TGTGCCAGTAGTCCTTTTCTAGCGGGAGACTACGAGCAGTACTTC. Encoded protein: CASSPFLAGDYEQYF.